The 5 T cell receptor beta chains presented below share a single source sample, sequenced in a study of brain metastases from non-small cell lung cancer. Assay used: immunoSEQ multiplex PCR; TCRdb lists only in-frame clones, some missing. This sample has some 4,700 clones, with roughly four fifths found just once. The material sequenced was primary lung tumor tissue. Receptor source: a donor older than 35 with non-small cell lung cancer.

About this clone itself: Relative to the germline gene, one junction end is altered; a read error may explain this. The rearrangement joins TRBV10-2 to TRBJ1-5; D not resolved. CDR1 WSHSY and CDR2 SAAADI come from the germline V gene. CDR3 length equals 14 residues. The CDR3 region is CVSSESKGNQPQHF. CDR3 coding DNA: TGCGTCAGCAGTGAGTCGAAAGGCAATCAGCCCCAGCATTTT.

This clone was picked up a small number of times. The chain employs TRBV2 and TRBJ1-4; D ambiguous. The germline V and J ends were trimmed by 3 bases and 10 bases, with 6 bases remaining between them. The CDR3 covers 11 residues. From germline, CDR1 is SNHLY and CDR2 FYNNEI. The CDR3 region has the DNA TGTGCCAGCAGTGAGGAGGGAAAACTGTTTTTT. Translation: CASSEEGKLFF. Full variable domain (outside the CDR3, taken from reference TRBV2 and TRBJ1-4): EPEVTQTPSHQVTQMGQEVILRCVPISNHLYFYWYRQILGQKVEFLVSFYNNEISEKSEIFDDQFSVERPDGSNFTLKIRSTKLEDSAMYFCASSEEGKLFFGSGTQLSVL.

In the case of this clone: Other DNA sequences within the sample encode an identical CDR3. This chain connects TRBV5-8 to TRBJ1-2; D unclear. V gave up 4 bases and J gave up 5 bases, with 12 bases separating them. Germline values: CDR1 SGHTS, CDR2 YDEGEE. The CDR3 totals 13 residues. Written as DNA, the CDR3 is TGTGCCAGCAGCCGCCTCAACAATTATGGCTACACCTTC. It specifies CASSRLNNYGYTF.

The chain employs TRBV3-1 (or the pseudogene TRBV3-2) and TRBJ1-1; TRBD1 matches at 9 bases. The CDR3 loop spans 15 amino acids. Trimming at V came to 5 bases and at J to 3 bases, leaving 7 bases not matched to a gene. Looked up from germline, CDR1 is LGHDT and CDR2 is YNNKEL (reference sequence). DNA of the CDR3: TGTGCCAGCAGCTTCTTCGGGACAGGGCACACTGAAGCTTTCTTT. This gives the protein CASSFFGTGHTEAFF.

This rearrangement joins TRBV5-6 to TRBJ2-2, with D possibly being TRBD1 (6 bases). This CDR3 contains 14 residues. From germline, CDR1 is SGHDT and CDR2 YYEEEE. V dropped 5 bases and J dropped 3 bases, with 11 bases sitting between them. CDR3 sequence reads: CASRQGEYTGELFF. The CDR3, as DNA: TGTGCCAGCAGACAGGGAGAGTACACCGGGGAGCTGTTTTTT.